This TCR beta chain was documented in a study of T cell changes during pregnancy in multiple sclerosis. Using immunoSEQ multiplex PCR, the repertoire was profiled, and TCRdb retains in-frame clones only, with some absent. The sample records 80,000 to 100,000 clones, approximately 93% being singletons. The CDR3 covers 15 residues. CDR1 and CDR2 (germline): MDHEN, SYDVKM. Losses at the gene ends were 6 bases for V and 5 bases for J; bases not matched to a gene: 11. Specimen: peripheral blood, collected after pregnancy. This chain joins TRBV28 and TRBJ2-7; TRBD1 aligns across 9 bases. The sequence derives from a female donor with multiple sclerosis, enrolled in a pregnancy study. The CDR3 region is CASRPPGQGNHEQYF. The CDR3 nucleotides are TGTGCCAGCAGGCCTCCGGGACAGGGAAACCACGAGCAGTACTTC.